This passage covers 14 T cell receptor beta chains from one sample sequenced in a study of glioma-infiltrating T cells. Using RNA template, CDR3s of TCR alpha and beta were amplified with iRepertoire arm-PCR. TCRdb processed the multiplex PCR reads anew with MiXCR; each CDR3 protein has one entry. The sample has about 89,000 distinct CDR3 sequences; less than 30% are singletons. Sequencing was carried out using glioma tissue, nonneoplastic brain tissue, or PBMCs (not recorded which). These receptors all come from a human donor with low-grade glioma or glioblastoma, undergoing nonglioma brain surgery, or in good health (not recorded which).

This clonotype was seen many times. The V call is TRBV10-3, the J call TRBJ2-7, with D possibly TRBD1 on 6 matching bases. V was pared by 3 bases and J by 11 bases, with 20 bases between. The germline gives CDR1 ENHRY, CDR2 SYGVKD. There are 14 residues in the CDR3. CDR3 amino acids: CAISEQDSTSREYF. The CDR3 coding sequence is TGTGCCATCAGTGAACAGGACAGTACCTCAAGGGAGTACTTC.

In this sample, this clonotype turned up a few times. The chain has TRBV12-5 and TRBJ2-5; no clear D. The V end was cut by 6 bases, the J end by 5 bases, with 13 bases between. The CDR3 contains 13 residues. Germline CDR1 reads LGHNT; CDR2 reads FRNRAP. DNA for the CDR3: TGTGCTAGTGGCTCTAGTTGGAGTGAGACCCAGTACTTC. This sequence encodes CASGSSWSETQYF.

This clonotype was found once. Since a much larger clone is just one base distant, this may be a read error. The rearrangement uses TRBV2 and TRBJ1-1; 8 bases fit TRBD1. This CDR3 is built from 15 residues. With V trimmed by 3 bases and J by 10 bases, 13 bases remained unmatched. Germline CDR1 SNHLY, CDR2 FYNNEI. DNA of the CDR3: TGTGCCAGCAGTGAGATCTGGGTCTCCGGACAGGGAGCTTTCTTT. It specifies CASSEIWVSGQGAFF.

This clonotype has a handful of counts. The chain employs TRBV29-1 and TRBJ2-1, with TRBD2 identical over 8 bases. This CDR3 is built from 14 residues. Germline V gene data show CDR1 as SQVTM and CDR2 as ANQGSEA. After removal of 3 bases from V and 3 bases from J, the junction contained 4 bases not matched to a gene. CDR3 residues: CSVEYRGGYNEQFF. Written as DNA, the CDR3 is TGCAGCGTTGAGTATCGGGGGGGCTACAATGAGCAGTTCTTC.

CDR3: CASRNSGGYYNEQFF. In DNA, the CDR3 is TGTGCCAGCAGGAATAGCGGGGGGTATTACAATGAGCAGTTCTTC. The chain uses TRBV6-2 or TRBV6-3 and TRBJ2-1; 10 bases agree with TRBD2. CDR3 length: 15 residues. V lost 6 bases and J lost 4; bases outside the gene matches: 6. CDR1 is MNHEY and CDR2 is SVGEGT in the germline V gene.

This clonotype was seen ten or more times. V and J are TRBV7-6 and TRBJ2-1, with D hard to call. There are 15 residues in the CDR3. Trimming removed 5 bases from V and 0 bases from J, with 11 bases in between. Germline-derived CDR1 and CDR2 are SGHVS and FNYEAQ. The chain's CDR3 is CASSTLLDSYNEQFF. CDR3 nucleotide sequence: TGTGCCAGCAGCACCCTGTTAGACTCCTACAATGAGCAGTTCTTC.

This clonotype was seen a few times. This chain connects TRBV5-1 to TRBJ1-4; no reliable D call. The CDR3 length is 14 residues. Trimming removed 4 bases from V and 5 bases from J, with 12 bases in between. The germline V gene has CDR1 SGHRS and CDR2 YFSETQ. For the CDR3, the DNA is TGCGCCAGCAGCCCCCAGGCCCTCAATGAAAAACTGTTTTTT. It is translated as CASSPQALNEKLFF.

The rearrangement joins TRBV20-1 to TRBJ1-5; D possibly corresponds to TRBD1 (6 bases). This CDR3 is 15 amino acids long. The ends were cut back, 3 bases at V and 4 bases at J, with 16 bases in the middle. Per germline, CDR1 DFQATT and CDR2 SNEGSKA (reference sequence). For the CDR3, the DNA is TGCAGTGCTAGCAAACAGGGTTTCGGTAATCAGCCCCAGCATTTT. It translates to CSASKQGFGNQPQHF.

This clonotype occurred many times. The rearrangement joins TRBV5-4 to TRBJ2-1; 9 bases fit TRBD2. The CDR3 spans 16 residues. Germline loops: CDR1 SGHNT, CDR2 YYREEE (reference sequence). The junction had 8 bases not matched to a gene; V was cut back by 5 bases and J by 2 bases. This CDR3 reads CASRISSGGPYNEQFF. The CDR3 nucleotides are TGTGCCAGCAGAATAAGTAGCGGGGGCCCCTACAATGAGCAGTTCTTC.

This clonotype was recorded many times. The rearrangement joins TRBV7-6 to TRBJ1-2, with 9 nucleotides matching TRBD1. Trimming took 5 bases from V and 0 from J; bases not matched to a gene: 4. CDR1 and CDR2 from the germline V gene are SGHVS and FNYEAQ. The CDR3 runs 15 residues. This CDR3 is CASSPGQGPNYGYTF. The CDR3 region has the DNA TGTGCCAGCAGCCCCGGACAGGGGCCTAACTATGGCTACACCTTC. The full variable domain, in which reference TRBV7-6 and TRBJ1-2 provide the parts outside the CDR3, is GAGVSQSPRYKVTKRGQDVALRCDPISGHVSLYWYRQALGQGPEFLTYFNYEAQQDKSGLPNDRFSAERPEGSISTLTIQRTEQRDSAMYRCASSPGQGPNYGYTFGSGTRLTVV.

V gene TRBV5-6 combines with J gene TRBJ2-3, with D possibly being TRBD1 or TRBD2 (6 bases each). CDR1 is SGHDT and CDR2 is YYEEEE in the germline V gene. This CDR3 is 16 amino acids long. Trimming removed 0 bases from V and 2 bases from J, with 13 bases in between. CDR3 DNA: TGTGCCAGCAGCTTGGTAGGGGGGCCGAACACAGATACGCAGTATTTT. Translated: CASSLVGGPNTDTQYF.

As regards this clonotype: This may be a read error, as it is one base from a much larger clone. The rearrangement joins TRBV2 to TRBJ2-5, with TRBD1 matching over 9 bases. Germline V CDR1 and CDR2: SNHLY, FYNNEI. The CDR3 spans 16 residues. The CDR3 sequence: CASRALGTGRGETRYF. The CDR3 region has the DNA TGTGCCAGCCGAGCGCTGGGGACAGGGAGGGGAGAGACCCGGTACTTC.

The sample holds a few counts of this clonotype. This chain links TRBV4-1 with TRBJ1-4; 10 bases line up with TRBD1. Germline loops: CDR1 MGHRA, CDR2 YSYEKL. This CDR3 has 15 residues. V dropped 4 bases and J dropped 8; count of bases not matched to a gene: 7. The CDR3 loop reads CASSLPDRGYEKLFF. CDR3 DNA sequence: TGCGCCAGCAGCCTACCGGACAGGGGGTACGAAAAACTGTTTTTT.

This clonotype showed up many times. The chain combines TRBV20-1 with TRBJ2-1; 7 bases match TRBD1. This CDR3 region has 14 residues. V was clipped by 3 bases and J by 4 bases; unmatched bases: 6. Germline V lookup: CDR1 DFQATT, CDR2 SNEGSKA (reference sequence). CDR3 coding DNA: TGCAGTGCTAGCAGACAGGGTCCATACAATGAGCAGTTCTTC. It specifies CSASRQGPYNEQFF.